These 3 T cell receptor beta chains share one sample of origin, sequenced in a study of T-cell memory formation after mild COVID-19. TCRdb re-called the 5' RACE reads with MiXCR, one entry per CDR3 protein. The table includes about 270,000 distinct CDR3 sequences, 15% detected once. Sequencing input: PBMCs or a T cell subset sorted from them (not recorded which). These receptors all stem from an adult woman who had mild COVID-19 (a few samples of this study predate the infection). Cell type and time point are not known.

The CDR3 DNA reads TGTGCCTCTGGGGTGCGCTCTGGAAACACCATATATTTT. Translation: CASGVRSGNTIYF. V gene TRBV12-3 or TRBV12-4 combines with J gene TRBJ1-3; D is ambiguous. Trimming removed 11 bases at V and 0 bases at J, with 11 bases between. The CDR3 contains 13 residues.

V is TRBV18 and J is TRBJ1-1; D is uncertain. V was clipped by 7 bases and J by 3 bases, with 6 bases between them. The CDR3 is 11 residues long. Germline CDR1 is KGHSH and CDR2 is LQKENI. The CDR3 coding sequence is TGTGCCAGCTTGGCGGACACTGAAGCTTTCTTT. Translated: CASLADTEAFF. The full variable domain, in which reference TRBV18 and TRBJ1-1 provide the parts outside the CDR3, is NAGVMQNPRHLVRRRGQEARLRCSPMKGHSHVYWYRQLPEEGLKFMVYLQKENIIDESGMPKERFSAEFPKEGPSILRIQQVVRGDSAAYFCASLADTEAFFGQGTRLTVV.

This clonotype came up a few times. The CDR3 coding sequence is TGTGCCAGCAGTACCGACAGGGGACTAGCCAAAAACATTCAGTACTTC. Protein: CASSTDRGLAKNIQYF. The gene calls are TRBV6-2 or TRBV6-3 and TRBJ2-4, with 8 bases identical to TRBD1. Germline V gene data show CDR1 as MNHEY and CDR2 as SVGEGT. The V segment lost 5 bases and the J segment 0 bases; nucleotides outside the gene matches: 6. The CDR3 is 16 amino acids.